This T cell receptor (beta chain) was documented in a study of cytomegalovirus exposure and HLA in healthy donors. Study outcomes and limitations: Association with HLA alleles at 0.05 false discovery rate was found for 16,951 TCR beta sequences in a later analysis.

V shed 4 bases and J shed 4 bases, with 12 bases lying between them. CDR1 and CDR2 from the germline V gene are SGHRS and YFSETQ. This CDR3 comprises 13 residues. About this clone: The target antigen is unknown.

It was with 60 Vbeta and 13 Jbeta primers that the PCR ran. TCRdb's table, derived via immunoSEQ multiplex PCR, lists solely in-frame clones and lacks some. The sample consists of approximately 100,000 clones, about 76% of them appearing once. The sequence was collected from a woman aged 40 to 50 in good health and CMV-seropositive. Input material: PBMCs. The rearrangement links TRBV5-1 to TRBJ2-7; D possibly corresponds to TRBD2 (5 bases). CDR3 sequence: CASSGFGVYEQYF. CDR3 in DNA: TGCGCCAGCAGCGGGTTCGGGGTTTACGAGCAGTACTTC. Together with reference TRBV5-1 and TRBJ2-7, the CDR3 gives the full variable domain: KAGVTQTPRYLIKTRGQQVTLSCSPISGHRSVSWYQQTPGQGLQFLFEYFSETQRNKGNFPGRFSGRQFSNSRSEMNVSTLELGDSALYLCASSGFGVYEQYFGPGTRLTVT.